Below, 13 T cell receptor beta chains from the same sample are listed, as sequenced in a study of immune evolution from preneoplasia to lung adenocarcinoma. Only in-frame clones appear in the TCRdb table, and some are missing; sequencing was by immunoSEQ multiplex PCR. Among some 3,000 clones, 88% were seen once, and the ten largest hold 3.5% to 5.5%. Material: FFPE invasive lung adenocarcinoma tissue. The source is a person aged 65-85 years with invasive lung adenocarcinoma.

The chain is built from TRBV27 and TRBJ2-7; 8 bases line up with TRBD1. The V gene's germline CDR1 is MNHEY and CDR2 SMNVEV (reference sequence). The CDR3 has 13 amino acids. The J segment lost 5 bases and the V segment lost 6 bases, leaving 6 bases of the junction unmatched. The CDR3 is CASRTGAINEQYF. For the CDR3, the DNA is TGTGCCAGCAGGACAGGGGCTATTAACGAGCAGTACTTC.

The chain employs TRBV5-6 and TRBJ2-3; 9 positions agree with TRBD1. CDR1 and CDR2 (germline): SGHDT, YYEEEE. Unmatched junction bases numbered 8, after V lost 4 bases and J lost 2 bases. The CDR3 contains 16 residues. The CDR3: CASSGPGQGYTDTQYF. The CDR3 nucleotides read TGTGCCAGCAGCGGGCCGGGACAGGGTTACACAGATACGCAGTATTTT.

The chain recombines TRBV7-6 with TRBJ2-3; D is possibly TRBD1 or TRBD2 (5 bases each). The CDR3 runs 13 residues. V gave up 5 bases and J gave up 9 bases, with 15 bases separating them. Germline V lookup: CDR1 SGHVS, CDR2 FNYEAQ. CDR3 protein: CASSPDGAATQYF. The CDR3 DNA is TGTGCCAGCAGCCCAGACGGGGCGGCCACGCAGTATTTT.

This sequence joins TRBV28 and TRBJ1-4; 9 nucleotides agree with TRBD1. The CDR3 has 13 amino acids. With 6 bases clipped from V and 7 bases from J, the junction kept 3 bases outside the gene matches. CDR1 and CDR2 from the germline V gene are MDHEN and SYDVKM. CDR3 nucleotide sequence: TGTGCCAGCAGCCGGGACAGGGTTGAAAAACTGTTTTTT. Translation gives CASSRDRVEKLFF.

This chain links TRBV4-2 with TRBJ2-4; D is perhaps TRBD2 (5 bases). Per the germline V gene, CDR1 is LGHNA and CDR2 is YNFKEQ. The V end lost 3 bases, the J end lost 1 base, and 25 bases lay between the germline ends. This CDR3 spans 20 amino acids. CDR3 nucleotide sequence: TGTGCCAGCAGCCAGGCCACATCCGGGGATGCCCCCTTGGCCAAAAACATTCAGTACTTC. Residues: CASSQATSGDAPLAKNIQYF.

This chain links TRBV7-2 with TRBJ2-3; perhaps TRBD2 as D (6 bases). The V end was cut by 0 bases, the J end by 6 bases, with 10 bases between. The CDR3 sequence is 14 residues long. The germline V gene has CDR1 SGHTA and CDR2 FQGNSA. Here the CDR3 DNA reads TGTGCCAGCAGCTTAGCGCAGGGAGGCGATACGCAGTATTTT. The encoded protein is CASSLAQGGDTQYF.

This clone has more than one count but fewer than ten. CDR3 loop: CASSPEVGGGTQYF. The CDR3 bases are TGTGCCAGCAGCCCAGAGGTCGGAGGCGGGACCCAGTACTTC. The chain is built from TRBV7-9 and TRBJ2-5; a possible D gene is TRBD2 (5 bases). V was pared by 5 bases and J by 7 bases, with 17 bases between. Germline CDR1 reads SEHNR; CDR2 reads FQNEAQ (reference sequence). This CDR3 is built from 14 residues.

The rearrangement joins TRBV5-5 to TRBJ1-1, with D uncertain. This CDR3 has 15 residues. Looked up from germline, CDR1 is SGHKS and CDR2 is YYEKEE (reference sequence). The V and J ends lost 1 base and 0 bases respectively, with 10 bases between them. CDR3 region: CASSLLVAMNTEAFF. The CDR3 bases are TGTGCCAGCAGCTTGCTCGTAGCTATGAACACTGAAGCTTTCTTT.

V and J are TRBV9 and TRBJ1-6, with a tentative D call TRBD1 (6 bases). In germline, CDR1 is SGDLS, CDR2 YYNGEE. This CDR3 is 14 amino acids long. V lost 3 bases and J 5 bases, leaving 9 bases between the germline ends. CDR3 nucleotides: TGTGCCAGCAGCGGAAGACAGGATAATTCACCCCTCCACTTT. Its protein is CASSGRQDNSPLHF.

The chain couples TRBV11-2 to TRBJ2-5, with D uncertain. Germline V gene data show CDR1 as SGHAT and CDR2 as FQNNGV. The CDR3 contains 16 residues. V lost 6 bases to trimming and J lost 1 base, with 18 bases between them. This CDR3 is CASSSMAVSTQETQYF. CDR3 DNA sequence: TGTGCCAGCAGTTCAATGGCGGTCTCGACCCAAGAGACCCAGTACTTC.

The chain has TRBV6-1 and TRBJ1-5, with D tentatively TRBD1 (5 bases). This CDR3 is built from 15 residues. The germline V gene has CDR1 MNHNS and CDR2 SASEGT. Trimming removed 6 bases from V and 3 bases from J, with 15 bases in between. The CDR3 DNA is TGTGCCAGCAGAGCAGGCAGGGAGGCCAATCAGCCCCAGCATTTT. Translating gives CASRAGREANQPQHF.

This rearrangement joins TRBV6-1 to TRBJ1-2; tentatively, D is TRBD1 (6 bases). This CDR3 is 12 amino acids long. V was shortened by 10 bases and J by 8 bases, with 17 bases between the two germline ends. CDR1 is MNHNS and CDR2 is SASEGT in the germline V gene. In DNA, the CDR3 is TGTGCCATAACCCAGAACAGGGAGGGCTACACCTTC. Encoded protein: CAITQNREGYTF.

The J gene is TRBJ2-1, the V gene TRBV18; unclear D gene. This CDR3 is built from 13 residues. Germline assignment: CDR1 KGHSH and CDR2 LQKENI. The V end lost 6 bases, the J end lost 7 bases, and 13 bases lay between the germline ends. The CDR3 here is CASSSNSGNEQFF. In nucleotides, the CDR3 is TGTGCCAGCTCCTCGAATAGTGGGAATGAGCAGTTCTTC. Full variable domain (outside the CDR3, taken from reference TRBV18 and TRBJ2-1): NAGVMQNPRHLVRRRGQEARLRCSPMKGHSHVYWYRQLPEEGLKFMVYLQKENIIDESGMPKERFSAEFPKEGPSILRIQQVVRGDSAAYFCASSSNSGNEQFFGPGTRLTVL.